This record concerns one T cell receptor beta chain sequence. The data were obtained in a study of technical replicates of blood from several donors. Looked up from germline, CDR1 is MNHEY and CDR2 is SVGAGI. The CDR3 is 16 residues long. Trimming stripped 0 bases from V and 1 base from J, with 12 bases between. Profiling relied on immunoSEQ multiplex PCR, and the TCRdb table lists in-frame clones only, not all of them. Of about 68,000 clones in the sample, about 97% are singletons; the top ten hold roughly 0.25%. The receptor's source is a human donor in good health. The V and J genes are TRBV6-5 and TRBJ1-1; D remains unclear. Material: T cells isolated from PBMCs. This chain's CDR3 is CASSYSKYTQNTEAFF. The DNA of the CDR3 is TGTGCCAGCAGTTACTCGAAGTACACACAGAACACTGAAGCTTTCTTT.